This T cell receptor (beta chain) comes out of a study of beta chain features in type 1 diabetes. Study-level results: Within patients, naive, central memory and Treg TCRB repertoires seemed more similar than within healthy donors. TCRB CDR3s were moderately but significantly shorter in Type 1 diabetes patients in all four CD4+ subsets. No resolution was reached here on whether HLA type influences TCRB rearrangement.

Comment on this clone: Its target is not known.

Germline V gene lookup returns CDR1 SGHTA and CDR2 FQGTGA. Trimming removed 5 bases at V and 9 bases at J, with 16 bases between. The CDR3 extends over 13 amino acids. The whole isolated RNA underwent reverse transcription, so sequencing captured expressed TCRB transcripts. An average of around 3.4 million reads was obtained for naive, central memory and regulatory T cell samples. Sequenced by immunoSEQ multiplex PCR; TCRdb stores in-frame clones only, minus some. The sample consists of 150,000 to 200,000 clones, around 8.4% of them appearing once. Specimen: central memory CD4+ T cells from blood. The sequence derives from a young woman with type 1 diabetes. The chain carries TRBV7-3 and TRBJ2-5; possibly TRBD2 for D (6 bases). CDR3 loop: CASSPEGSGAQYF. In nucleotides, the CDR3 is TGTGCCAGCAGCCCAGAGGGGTCGGGGGCCCAGTACTTC.